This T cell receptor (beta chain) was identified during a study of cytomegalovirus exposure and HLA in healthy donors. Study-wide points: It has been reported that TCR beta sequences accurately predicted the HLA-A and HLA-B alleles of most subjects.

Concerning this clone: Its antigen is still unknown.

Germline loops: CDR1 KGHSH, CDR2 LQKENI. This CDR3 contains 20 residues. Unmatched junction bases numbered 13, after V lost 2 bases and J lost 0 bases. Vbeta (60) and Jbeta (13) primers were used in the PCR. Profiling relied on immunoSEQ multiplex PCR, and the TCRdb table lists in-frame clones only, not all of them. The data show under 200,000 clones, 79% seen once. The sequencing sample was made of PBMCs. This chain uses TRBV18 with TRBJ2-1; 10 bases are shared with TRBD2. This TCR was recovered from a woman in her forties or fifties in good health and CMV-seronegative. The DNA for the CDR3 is TGTGCCAGCTCACCATTGGGTCCTAGCGGGAGCCCGAGCTCCTACAATGAGCAGTTCTTC. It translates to CASSPLGPSGSPSSYNEQFF.